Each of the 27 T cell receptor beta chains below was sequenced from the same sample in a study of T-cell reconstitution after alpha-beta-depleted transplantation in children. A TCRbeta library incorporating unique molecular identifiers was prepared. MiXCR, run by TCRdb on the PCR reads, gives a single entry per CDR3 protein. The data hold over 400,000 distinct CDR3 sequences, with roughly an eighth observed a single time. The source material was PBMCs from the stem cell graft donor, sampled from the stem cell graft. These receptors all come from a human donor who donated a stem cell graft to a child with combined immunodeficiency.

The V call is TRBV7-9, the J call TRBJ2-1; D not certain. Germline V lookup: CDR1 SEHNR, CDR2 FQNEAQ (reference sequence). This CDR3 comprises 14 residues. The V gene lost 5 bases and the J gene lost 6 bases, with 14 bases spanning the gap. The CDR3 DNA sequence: TGTGCCAGCAGCCCCGGGCCCTTCTGCAATGAGCAGTTCTTC. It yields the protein CASSPGPFCNEQFF.

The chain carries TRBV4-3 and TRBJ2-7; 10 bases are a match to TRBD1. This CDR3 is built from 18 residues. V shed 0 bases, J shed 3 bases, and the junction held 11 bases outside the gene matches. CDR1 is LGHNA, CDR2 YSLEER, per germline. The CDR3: CASSQDGGPGQGYYEQYF. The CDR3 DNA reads TGCGCCAGCAGCCAAGATGGGGGACCGGGACAGGGGTACTACGAGCAGTACTTC.

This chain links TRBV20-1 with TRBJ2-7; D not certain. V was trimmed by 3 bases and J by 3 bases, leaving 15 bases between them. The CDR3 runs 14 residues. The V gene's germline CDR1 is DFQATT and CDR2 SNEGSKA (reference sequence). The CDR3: CSASGQAYSYEQYF. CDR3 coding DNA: TGCAGTGCTAGCGGTCAGGCTTACAGCTACGAGCAGTACTTC.

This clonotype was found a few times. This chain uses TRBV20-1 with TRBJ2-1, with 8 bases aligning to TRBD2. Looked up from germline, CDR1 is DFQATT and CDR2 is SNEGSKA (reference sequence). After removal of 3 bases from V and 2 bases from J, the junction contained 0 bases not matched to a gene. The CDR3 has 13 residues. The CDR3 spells CSARRGAYNEQFF. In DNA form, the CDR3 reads TGCAGTGCTAGGCGGGGGGCCTACAATGAGCAGTTCTTC.

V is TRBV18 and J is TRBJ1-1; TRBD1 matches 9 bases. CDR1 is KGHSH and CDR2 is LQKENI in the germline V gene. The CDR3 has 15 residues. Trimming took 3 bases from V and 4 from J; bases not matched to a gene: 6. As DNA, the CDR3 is TGTGCCAGCTCACCCATAGGACAGGGGCCCACTGAAGCTTTCTTT. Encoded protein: CASSPIGQGPTEAFF.

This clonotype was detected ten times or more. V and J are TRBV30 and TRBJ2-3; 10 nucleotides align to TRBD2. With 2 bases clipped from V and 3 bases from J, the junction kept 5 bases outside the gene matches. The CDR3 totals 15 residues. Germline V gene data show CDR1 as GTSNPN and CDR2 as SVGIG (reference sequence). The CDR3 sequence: CAWSTGTSVTDTQYF. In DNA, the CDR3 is TGTGCCTGGAGTACCGGGACTAGCGTAACAGATACGCAGTATTTT. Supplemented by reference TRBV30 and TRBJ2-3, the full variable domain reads SQTIHQWPATLVQPVGSPLSLECTVEGTSNPNLYWYRQAAGRGLQLLFYSVGIGQISSEVPQNLSASRPQDRQFILSSKKLLLSDSGFYLCAWSTGTSVTDTQYFGPGTRLTVL.

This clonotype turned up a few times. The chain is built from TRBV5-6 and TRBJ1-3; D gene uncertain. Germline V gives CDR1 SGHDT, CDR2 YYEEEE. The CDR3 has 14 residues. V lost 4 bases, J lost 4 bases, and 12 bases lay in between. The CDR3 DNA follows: TGTGCCAGCAGCCCAACCTTGGGAGGAAACACCATATATTTT. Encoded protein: CASSPTLGGNTIYF.

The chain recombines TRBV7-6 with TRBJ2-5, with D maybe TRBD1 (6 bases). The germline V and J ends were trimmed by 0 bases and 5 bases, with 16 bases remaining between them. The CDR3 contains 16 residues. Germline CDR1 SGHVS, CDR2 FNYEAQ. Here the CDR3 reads CASSLAYQGLGETQYF. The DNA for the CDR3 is TGTGCCAGCAGCTTAGCCTATCAGGGGTTGGGGGAGACCCAGTACTTC.

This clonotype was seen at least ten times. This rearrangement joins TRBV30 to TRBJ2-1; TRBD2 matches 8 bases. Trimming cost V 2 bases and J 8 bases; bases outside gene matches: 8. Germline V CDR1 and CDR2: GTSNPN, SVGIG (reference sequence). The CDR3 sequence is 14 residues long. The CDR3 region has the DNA TGTGCCTGGAGTTTTGGAGCGGGAGTCGATGAGCAGTTCTTC. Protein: CAWSFGAGVDEQFF.

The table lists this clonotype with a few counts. CDR3 coding DNA: TGCGCCAGCAGCCCTGGGCCTAGCGGGACGTCCTACGAGCAGTACTTC. Encoded protein: CASSPGPSGTSYEQYF. This chain joins TRBV4-3 and TRBJ2-7, with TRBD2 identical over 9 bases. This CDR3 is built from 16 residues. The ends lost 4 bases at V and 1 base at J; junction bases unmatched: 8. Germline loops: CDR1 LGHNA, CDR2 YSLEER.

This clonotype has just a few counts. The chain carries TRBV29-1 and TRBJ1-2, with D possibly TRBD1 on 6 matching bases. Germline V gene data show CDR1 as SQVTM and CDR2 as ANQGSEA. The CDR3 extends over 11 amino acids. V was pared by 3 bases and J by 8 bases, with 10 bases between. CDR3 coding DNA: TGCAGCGTTGAGCGGGGGCCCGGCTACACCTTC. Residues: CSVERGPGYTF.

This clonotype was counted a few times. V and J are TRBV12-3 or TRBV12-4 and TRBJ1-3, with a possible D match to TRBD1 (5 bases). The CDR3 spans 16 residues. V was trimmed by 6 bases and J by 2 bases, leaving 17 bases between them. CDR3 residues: CASRTYLGRAGNTIYF. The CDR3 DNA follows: TGTGCCAGCAGGACCTACTTAGGCAGGGCTGGAAACACCATATATTTT.

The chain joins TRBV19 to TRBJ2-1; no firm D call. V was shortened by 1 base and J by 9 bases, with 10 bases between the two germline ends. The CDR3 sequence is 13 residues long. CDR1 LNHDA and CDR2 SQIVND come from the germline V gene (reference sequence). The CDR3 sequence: CASSIVPGTEQFF. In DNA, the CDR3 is TGTGCCAGTAGTATAGTCCCCGGCACTGAGCAGTTCTTC.

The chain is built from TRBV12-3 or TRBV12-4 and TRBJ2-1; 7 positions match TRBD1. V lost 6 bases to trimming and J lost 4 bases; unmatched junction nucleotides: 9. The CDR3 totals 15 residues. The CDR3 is CASRLRGTRYNEQFF. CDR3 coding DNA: TGTGCCAGCAGACTCAGGGGGACAAGATACAATGAGCAGTTCTTC.

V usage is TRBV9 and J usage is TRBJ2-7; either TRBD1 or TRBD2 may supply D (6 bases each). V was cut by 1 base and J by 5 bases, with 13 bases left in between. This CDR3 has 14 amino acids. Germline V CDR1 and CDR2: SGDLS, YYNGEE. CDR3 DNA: TGTGCCAGCAGCGTAAGGGGGGATGCCCACGAGCAGTACTTC. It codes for CASSVRGDAHEQYF.

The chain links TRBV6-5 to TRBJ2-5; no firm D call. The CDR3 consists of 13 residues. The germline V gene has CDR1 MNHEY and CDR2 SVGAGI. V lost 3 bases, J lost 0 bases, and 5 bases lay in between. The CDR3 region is CASSYGYQETQYF. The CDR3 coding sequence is TGTGCCAGCAGTTATGGATACCAAGAGACCCAGTACTTC.

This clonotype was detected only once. Here the CDR3 DNA reads TGTGCCAGTAAACGCGGGGTCCCCGAAATCGACGAGCAGTACTTC. It yields the protein CASKRGVPEIDEQYF. The V and J genes are TRBV19 and TRBJ2-7, with TRBD2 as a possible D gene (6 bases). Germline V gives CDR1 LNHDA, CDR2 SQIVND (reference sequence). With 7 bases removed from V and 5 bases from J, the gap between germline ends came to 21 bases. The CDR3 is made up of 15 amino acids.

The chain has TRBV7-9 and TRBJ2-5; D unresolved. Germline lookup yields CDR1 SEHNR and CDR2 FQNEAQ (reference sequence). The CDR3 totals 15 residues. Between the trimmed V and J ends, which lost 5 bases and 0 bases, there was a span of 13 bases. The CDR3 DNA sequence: TGTGCCAGCAGCCGCATTAGCCGGAACCAAGAGACCCAGTACTTC. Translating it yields CASSRISRNQETQYF.

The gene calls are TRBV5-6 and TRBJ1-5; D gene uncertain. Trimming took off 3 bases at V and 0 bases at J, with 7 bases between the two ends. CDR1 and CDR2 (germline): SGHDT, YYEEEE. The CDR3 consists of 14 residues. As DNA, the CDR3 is TGTGCCAGCAGCTCCGTCTATAGCAATCAGCCCCAGCATTTT. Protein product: CASSSVYSNQPQHF.

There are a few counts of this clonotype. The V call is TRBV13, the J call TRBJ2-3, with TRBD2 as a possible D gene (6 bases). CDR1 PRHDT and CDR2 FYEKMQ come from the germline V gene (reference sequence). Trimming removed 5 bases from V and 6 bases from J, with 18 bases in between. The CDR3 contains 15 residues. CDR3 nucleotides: TGTGCCAGCAGCATCCTTCGGGGGACCAGGGATACGCAGTATTTT. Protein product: CASSILRGTRDTQYF.

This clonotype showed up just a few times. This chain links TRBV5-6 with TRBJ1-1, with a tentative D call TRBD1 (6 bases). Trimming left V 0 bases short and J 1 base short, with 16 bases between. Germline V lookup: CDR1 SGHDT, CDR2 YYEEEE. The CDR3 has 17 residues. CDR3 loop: CASSLGGWDTPNTEAFF. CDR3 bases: TGTGCCAGCAGCTTGGGCGGCTGGGACACACCGAACACTGAAGCTTTCTTT.

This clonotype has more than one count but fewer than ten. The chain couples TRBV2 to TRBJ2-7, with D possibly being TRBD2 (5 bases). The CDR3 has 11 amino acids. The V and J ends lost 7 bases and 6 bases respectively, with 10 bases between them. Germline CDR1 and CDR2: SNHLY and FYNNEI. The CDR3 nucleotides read TGTGCCAGCATTAGTGGGAGCGAGCAGTACTTC. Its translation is CASISGSEQYF.

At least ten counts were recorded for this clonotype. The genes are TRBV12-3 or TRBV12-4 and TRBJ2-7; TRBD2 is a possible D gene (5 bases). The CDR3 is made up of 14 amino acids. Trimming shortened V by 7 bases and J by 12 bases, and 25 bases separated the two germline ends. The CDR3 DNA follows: TGTGCCAGCATGAAGGGAGCCGGCCTAGGGAAACCGTACTTC. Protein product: CASMKGAGLGKPYF.

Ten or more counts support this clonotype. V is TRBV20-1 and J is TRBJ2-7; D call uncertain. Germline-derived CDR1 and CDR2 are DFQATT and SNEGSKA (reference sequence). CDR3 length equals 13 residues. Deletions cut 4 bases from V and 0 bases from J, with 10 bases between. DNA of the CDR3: TGCAGTGCTACCCCAGACAACTCCTACGAGCAGTACTTC. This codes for CSATPDNSYEQYF.

CDR3 amino acids: CATSRTGTSSYNEQFF. The CDR3 region has the DNA TGTGCCACCAGCAGAACCGGGACTAGCAGTTACAATGAGCAGTTCTTC. The chain is built from TRBV15 and TRBJ2-1; 9 bases agree with TRBD2. This CDR3 contains 16 residues. Per germline, CDR1 LNHNV and CDR2 YYDKDF (reference sequence). The junction had 6 bases not matched to a gene; V was cut back by 2 bases and J by 4 bases.

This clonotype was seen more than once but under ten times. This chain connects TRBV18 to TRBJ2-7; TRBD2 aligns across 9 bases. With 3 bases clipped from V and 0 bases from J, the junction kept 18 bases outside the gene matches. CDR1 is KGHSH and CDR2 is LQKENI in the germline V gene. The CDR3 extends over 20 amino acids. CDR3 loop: CASSPVLAGTDSGGSYEQYF. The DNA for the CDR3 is TGTGCCAGCTCACCGGTACTAGCGGGTACTGATTCGGGGGGCTCCTACGAGCAGTACTTC.

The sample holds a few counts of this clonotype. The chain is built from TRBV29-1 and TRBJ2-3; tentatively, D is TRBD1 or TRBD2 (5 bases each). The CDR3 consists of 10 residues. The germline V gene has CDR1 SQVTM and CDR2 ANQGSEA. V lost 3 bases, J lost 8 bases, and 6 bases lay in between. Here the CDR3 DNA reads TGCAGCGTTGATGGGACTACGCAGTATTTT. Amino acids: CSVDGTTQYF.